A selection of T cell receptor beta chains follows, all from one sample in a study of blood T cell repertoires in COVID-19. Produced via immunoSEQ multiplex PCR; TCRdb's table is partial and in-frame only. Of roughly 68,000 clones listed, 80% to 90% are singletons. The sequenced sample was PBMCs or T cells enriched from blood (not recorded which). The receptors were gathered from a woman in her thirties or forties with acute COVID-19. CDR3s include the opening cysteine and the closing phenylalanine or tryptophan. Fields, in order: D gene, V gene, clone size, J gene, CDR3 DNA, CDR3 protein. D genes are given only for firm matches. Clone size appears in some rows only: once, few, many, or a class for an expanded clone.

D: .
V: TRBV10-3
size: .
J: TRBJ2-1
DNA: TGTGCCATCAGCTATGACAGAGACTCCTACAATGAGCAGTTCTTC
CDR3: CAISYDRDSYNEQFF

D: TRBD2
V: TRBV11-2
size: once
J: TRBJ2-3
DNA: TGTGCCAGCAGCCCGTTGGGGGGAGGGCGCACAGATACGCAGTATTTT
CDR3: CASSPLGGGRTDTQYF

D: .
V: TRBV14
size: .
J: TRBJ1-2
DNA: TGTGCCAGCAGCCAAGACATGTACTATGGCTACACCTTC
CDR3: CASSQDMYYGYTF

D: TRBD1
V: TRBV27
size: once
J: TRBJ2-1
DNA: TGTGCCAGCAGGAACAGGGGGCTCTACAATGAGCAGTTCTTC
CDR3: CASRNRGLYNEQFF

D: .
V: TRBV6-6
size: .
J: TRBJ2-2
DNA: TGTGCCAGCAGTTATGCAGGGCTATGGACCGGGGAGCTGTTTTTT
CDR3: CASSYAGLWTGELFF

D: .
V: TRBV16
size: .
J: TRBJ2-1
DNA: TGTGCCAGCAGCCCCGGGTACGACAATGAGCAGTTCTTC
CDR3: CASSPGYDNEQFF

D: TRBD1
V: TRBV5-1
size: .
J: TRBJ2-1
DNA: TGCGCCAGCAGCCTGACAGGGATCAATGAGCAGTTCTTC
CDR3: CASSLTGINEQFF

D: TRBD1
V: TRBV28
size: .
J: TRBJ1-1
DNA: TGTGCCAGCAGTCTAGACAGGGTCACTGAAGCTTTCTTT
CDR3: CASSLDRVTEAFF

D: TRBD1
V: TRBV19
size: .
J: TRBJ2-5
DNA: TGTGCCAGTAGTGTACAGGGGTGGGAAGAGACCCAGTACTTC
CDR3: CASSVQGWEETQYF

D: .
V: TRBV27
size: .
J: TRBJ1-3
DNA: TGTGCCAGCAGTTTTAACTTCGGAAACACCATATATTTT
CDR3: CASSFNFGNTIYF

D: TRBD2
V: TRBV3-1/TRBV3-2
size: few
J: TRBJ2-7
DNA: TGTGCCAGCAGCCAATTATCGGACGGGGAGGGCGAGCAGTACTTC
CDR3: CASSQLSDGEGEQYF

D: .
V: TRBV7-2
size: many
J: TRBJ2-3
DNA: TGTGCCAGCAGCTTATCTTGGTTCAGAGATACGCAGTATTTT
CDR3: CASSLSWFRDTQYF

D: .
V: TRBV28
size: .
J: TRBJ2-3
DNA: TGTGCCAGCAGTACACCATCAGGGGTTTATCCAGATACGCAGTATTTT
CDR3: CASSTPSGVYPDTQYF

D: TRBD1
V: TRBV3-1/TRBV3-2
size: .
J: TRBJ2-1
DNA: TGTGCCAGCAGCCGCTTCGTCGGGGACAGGGGTTACAATGAGCAGTTCTTC
CDR3: CASSRFVGDRGYNEQFF

D: TRBD1
V: TRBV28
size: .
J: TRBJ1-3
DNA: TGTGCCAGCAGAGGAGGGGGCGGAGGAAACACCATATATTTT
CDR3: CASRGGGGGNTIYF

D: .
V: TRBV9
size: .
J: TRBJ1-5
DNA: TGTGCCAGCAGCGTAGCCCCTCAGGCTCCCCAGCATTTT
CDR3: CASSVAPQAPQHF

D: TRBD1
V: TRBV24-1
size: .
J: TRBJ2-2
DNA: TGTGCCACCAGACCATCGACAGGGCCGAACACCGGGGAGCTGTTTTTT
CDR3: CATRPSTGPNTGELFF

D: .
V: TRBV7-8
size: .
J: TRBJ2-7
DNA: TGTGCCAGCAGCTTAGCTCGGGTTTCCTACGAGCAGTACTTC
CDR3: CASSLARVSYEQYF

D: .
V: TRBV12-3/TRBV12-4
size: .
J: TRBJ1-4
DNA: TGTGCCAGCGGCAGGGAGGGTCGAGAAAAACTGTTTTTT
CDR3: CASGREGREKLFF

D: .
V: TRBV7-8
size: .
J: TRBJ2-2
DNA: TGTGCCAGCAGCTCAGCGAACACCGGGGAGCTGTTTTTT
CDR3: CASSSANTGELFF

D: .
V: TRBV5-8
size: .
J: TRBJ1-5
DNA: TGTGCCAGCAGCACAGACCGAATGAATCAGCCCCAGCATTTT
CDR3: CASSTDRMNQPQHF

D: .
V: TRBV11-2
size: .
J: TRBJ1-2
DNA: TGTGCCAGCAGCCAGAACAGCCCCCCCCAGGCCGGCTACACCTTC
CDR3: CASSQNSPPQAGYTF

D: .
V: TRBV7-9
size: .
J: TRBJ2-2
DNA: TGTGCCAGCAGCCCCCGGACCGGGGAGGTGGACACCGGGGAGCTGTTTTTT
CDR3: CASSPRTGEVDTGELFF

D: .
V: TRBV11-2
size: .
J: TRBJ2-3
DNA: TGTGCCAGCAGCTTAGGCGGCGGGGCGGCAGATACGCAGTATTTT
CDR3: CASSLGGGAADTQYF

D: .
V: TRBV19
size: .
J: TRBJ2-7
DNA: TGTGCCAGTAGTACCTCCGGGGGGCAGTACGAGCAGTACTTC
CDR3: CASSTSGGQYEQYF

D: TRBD2
V: TRBV5-1
size: .
J: TRBJ2-1
DNA: TGCGCCAGCAGCTCCGATATCCGGGCCCCTGGTACGGGACTAGCGTCCTACAATGAGCAGTTCTTC
CDR3: CASSSDIRAPGTGLASYNEQFF

D: .
V: TRBV28
size: .
J: TRBJ1-1
DNA: TGTGCCAGCGGAAGGGGGATAGGGAGTGGATCTTTCTTT
CDR3: CASGRGIGSGSFF

D: .
V: TRBV24-1
size: few
J: TRBJ1-2
DNA: TGTGCCGCCGGGGGAATGAGTGGCTACACCTTC
CDR3: CAAGGMSGYTF

D: TRBD1
V: TRBV29-1
size: .
J: TRBJ1-1
DNA: TGCAGCGCGGACAGGGGGTCGAACACTGAAGCTTTCTTT
CDR3: CSADRGSNTEAFF

D: .
V: TRBV19
size: .
J: TRBJ1-1
DNA: TGTGCCAGTAGTCCGACTACCCGCGGGGGTACTGAAGCTTTCTTT
CDR3: CASSPTTRGGTEAFF

D: TRBD2
V: TRBV28
size: .
J: TRBJ2-1
DNA: TGTGCCAGCAGTCCCACTGACGGGAGGGGGAACAATGAGCAGTTCTTC
CDR3: CASSPTDGRGNNEQFF